This TCR beta chain was documented in a study of T cell responses to AZD1222 COVID-19 vaccine (dated by TCRdb to the early 2020s). As for the study more broadly: AZD1222 recipients with second doses at about 4 weeks or about 12 weeks were pooled, because spike-specific TCR depth and breadth did not differ between schedules. A total of over 230 trial participants underwent TCR sequencing, of whom some 200 had received two doses of AZD1222 and 26 had received two doses of the MenACWY control vaccine. Trial participants were enrolled by age into 18-55, 56-69 and 70-plus year subgroups, with approximately 150, 28 and 58 TCR-sequenced participants respectively.

Taken from cysteine to phenylalanine, the CDR3 has 14 residues. The sequence is cut down to CDR3 DNA, 42 bases in frame from base 1. V sheds 7 bases and J sheds 6 bases, leaving 16 bases between their ends. From a lookup of the germline V gene, CDR1 and CDR2 are MNHEY and SVGAGI. The meaning of the sample's time point label: baseline before first vaccination. Vaccinee samples were obtained from the UK trials COV001 and COV002, which included a single-blind randomized controlled phase 2/3 trial of AZD1222 (ChAdOx1 nCoV-19) in healthy adults. For TCRbeta chain sequencing, PBMC samples were collected from trial participants at day 0 and at day 28 after the second dose. Remarks on this clone: It has no known antigen specificity. Qualities for individual bases were not recorded, and no much larger clone is one base off.

The CDR3 regions of human TCRbeta chains were analyzed by immunosequencing. For the original study's pipeline: Repertoire TCRs were checked for matches against a reference library of SARS-CoV-2-specific TCRs that had been generated using the MIRA antigen-specificity platform. Breadth was defined as the fraction of unique TCRs that were SARS-CoV-2-associated, and depth was defined as the fraction of total T cells that were SARS-CoV-2-associated. Using the MIRA data, each spike-specific TCR was assigned both to the spike region to which the TCR was reactive and to a CD4 or CD8 class. Log10-transformed breadth and depth values were compared by one-way ANOVA with Sidak's multiple comparisons tests. This is the immuneACCESS table as TCRdb keeps it, with only in-frame sequences that have V and J called. A part of the clones is gone; compared with another copy, unresolved V genes explain less than half, and the rest is unexplained. That table is the source of V, J and clone size, and D and trimming were worked out from the DNA. In this sample the table shows roughly 100,000 clones, roughly 87% of which occur a single time. Roughly 1.7% of the sample comes from the top ten.

Results and caveats for the whole study, not just this receptor: Because no day 14 peak-response samples were available, repertoires were characterized only after the peak T cell response. Nearly half of unique spike-specific TCRs reportedly recognized epitopes outside regions mutated in the B.1.351 and B.1.1.7 variants. Spike-specific TCR breadth and depth rose significantly after two AZD1222 doses compared with day 0 and with MenACWY recipients. Most participants were white British and females outnumbered males, and the authors suggested that clonal diversity may have been underestimated. Conclusions about previously exposed vaccinees were limited because only a handful of AZD1222 recipients were SARS-CoV-2 seropositive at baseline. Vaccine-associated CD4 TCRs spanned the whole spike protein, with dominant responses in regions 160-218 and 743-854. In the small 56-69-year group, the increase in depth fell short of significance, most likely because of low power.

The V gene is TRBV6-5 and the J gene is TRBJ2-1; a tentative D match to TRBD1 spans 5 bases. Sequenced material: peripheral blood, taken on day 0 of AZD1222 vaccination. The clonotype was recovered from an adult in good health. The nucleotide sequence reads as follows: TGTGCCAGCAAGGGCAGGACATTAATCAATGAGCAGTTCTTC. Translated, this gives CASKGRTLINEQFF.